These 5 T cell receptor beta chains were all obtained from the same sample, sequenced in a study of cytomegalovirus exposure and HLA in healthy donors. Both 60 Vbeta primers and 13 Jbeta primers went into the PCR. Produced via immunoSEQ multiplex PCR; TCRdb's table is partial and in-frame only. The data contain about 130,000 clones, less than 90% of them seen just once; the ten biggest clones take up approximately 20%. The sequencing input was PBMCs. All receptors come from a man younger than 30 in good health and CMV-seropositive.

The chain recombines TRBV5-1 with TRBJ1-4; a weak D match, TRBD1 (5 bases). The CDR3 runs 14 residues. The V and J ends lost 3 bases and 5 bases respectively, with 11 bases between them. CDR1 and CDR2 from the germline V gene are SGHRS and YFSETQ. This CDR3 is CASSSRVDNEKLFF. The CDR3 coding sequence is TGCGCCAGCAGCTCCAGGGTTGACAATGAAAAACTGTTTTTT.

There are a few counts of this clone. CDR3 in DNA: TGTGCCAGCAGCTTAGGAGAGAATAATTCACCCCTCCACTTT. Its protein is CASSLGENNSPLHF. The V and J genes are TRBV13 and TRBJ1-6, with D unclear. CDR3 length: 14 amino acids. Germline assignment: CDR1 PRHDT and CDR2 FYEKMQ (reference sequence). V was clipped by 0 bases and J by 5 bases, with 5 bases between them. Full variable domain (missing parts from reference TRBV13 and TRBJ1-6): AAGVIQSPRHLIKEKRETATLKCYPIPRHDTVYWYQQGPGQDPQFLISFYEKMQSDKGSIPDRFSAQQFSDYHSELNMSSLELGDSALYFCASSLGENNSPLHFGNGTRLTVT.

CDR3: CASSLPYSNQPQHF. DNA for the CDR3: TGTGCCAGCAGCCTCCCCTATAGCAATCAGCCCCAGCATTTT. This rearrangement joins TRBV28 to TRBJ1-5; D is undetermined. V lost 6 bases and J lost 0, with 9 bases in between. In germline, CDR1 is MDHEN, CDR2 SYDVKM. This CDR3 is built from 14 residues.

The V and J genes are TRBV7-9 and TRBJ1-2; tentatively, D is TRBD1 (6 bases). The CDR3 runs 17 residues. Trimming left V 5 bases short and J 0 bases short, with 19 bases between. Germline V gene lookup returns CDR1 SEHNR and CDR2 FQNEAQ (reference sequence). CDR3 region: CASSLTGLDPSNYGYTF. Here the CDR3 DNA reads TGTGCCAGCAGCCTAACAGGGTTAGATCCCTCTAACTATGGCTACACCTTC.

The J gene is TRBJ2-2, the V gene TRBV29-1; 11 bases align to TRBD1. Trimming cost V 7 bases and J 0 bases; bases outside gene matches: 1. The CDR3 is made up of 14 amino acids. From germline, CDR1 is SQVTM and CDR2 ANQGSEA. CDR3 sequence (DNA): TGCAGCGGGGGACAGGGGGCGAACACCGGGGAGCTGTTTTTT. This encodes CSGGQGANTGELFF.